This T cell receptor (beta chain) was captured by sequencing in a study of early T cells in non-severe SARS-CoV-2 infection (dated by TCRdb to the early 2020s). Describing the broader study: TCR sequencing used bulk RNA from unsorted whole blood, so alpha and beta chains could not be paired.

The method behind the library was 5' RACE. These reads were obtained on a NextSeq 500. In the TCR library protocol, unique molecular identifiers were attached to individual cDNA molecules to correct for PCR bias and sequencing error. Both TCR alpha and beta chains were sequenced, and tight co-correlation was observed between alpha and beta sequence abundances in each sample. In the authors' own workflow: V gene, J gene and CDR3 annotation of TCR sequences was performed with Decombinator V4. Expanded TCRs were defined as changing significantly between any two time points under a Poisson model with p below 0.0001. TCR abundances were normalised to the total number of TCRs sequenced in each sample and reported as counts per million. TRAV1-2 paired with TRAJ12, TRAJ20 or TRAJ33 defined MAIT TCRs, while TRAV10 paired with TRAJ18 defined iNKT TCRs. VDJdb, accessed 1 November 2021, was searched for CMV, EBV and SARS-CoV-2 annotated TCRs, with TCRs annotated for multiple antigens excluded. In TCRdb, the public reads were trimmed at Q25 with fastp and aligned with MiXCR, with productive beta chains retained. Identical CDR3 proteins give one entry, which carries the most common genes and DNA. The V and J calls, along with clone size, are taken from TCRdb and not from the paper's own processing. In this sample the table shows about 55,000 distinct CDR3 sequences, 15% of which occur a single time. The ten most abundant clones make up 9% to 10% of the sample.

Details on this clonotype: This clone's antigen is unknown. Base quality data are lacking; no much larger clone is found one base away.

What the authors observed across the whole study: VDJdb matching was skewed toward anti-spike CD8 responses, so virus-specific expansions were likely underestimated and private and CD4 specificities were missed.

Set within a cohort of healthcare workers in London, UK, this nested case-control study involved weekly PCR testing of nasopharyngeal swabs along with blood sampling. Healthcare workers were recruited during the week of the UK lockdown, between 23 and 31 March 2020, and followed weekly for up to about 15 weeks. Cut back by 1 base and 7 bases, the V and J ends lie 21 bases apart. The germline V gene encodes CDR1 MGHRA and CDR2 YSYEKL. There are 17 amino acids in the CDR3, from cysteine to phenylalanine inclusive. Left in the record is the CDR3 DNA by itself, 51 bases read in frame from the first base.

The input for sequencing was whole blood, taken at baseline. The TCR was taken from an adult who was a healthcare worker with PCR-confirmed SARS-CoV-2 infection or an uninfected control (not recorded which). The chain links TRBV4-1 with TRBJ2-3; the D segment may tentatively be TRBD1 or TRBD2, each giving 6 matched bases. The CDR3 reads as follows: CASSQVPYEGGGNTQYF. Read as DNA, the sequence is TGCGCCAGCAGCCAAGTCCCCTATGAAGGGGGAGGAAATACGCAGTATTTT.